The sequence of this T cell receptor beta chain was determined in a study of blood T cell repertoires in COVID-19 (dated by TCRdb to the early 2020s). In terms of the full investigation: Samples covering the acute and convalescent phases of COVID-19 were provided by collaborators in the United States, Italy and Spain. The material from the prospective study consisted of cDNA or gDNA derived from T cells, B-cell-depleted T cells, or PBMCs. The dataset comprised deeply sampled blood TCRbeta repertoires from subjects exposed to, actively infected with, or recovered from COVID-19. The repertoires were made available in a free public database intended to serve as a resource for research on the immune response to SARS-CoV-2. The samples were drawn from two sources: the first 160 participants of the ongoing ImmuneRACE study, and over 950 subjects contributed by 6 global collaborators. Nearly every sample came with metadata listing a de-identified subject ID, COVID-19 status, age in years and sex. HLA class I and class II types, where available, came from metadata supplied by the sample provider rather than from assay-based typing.

Points on this clone: What this receptor recognizes is not known. Base quality data are lacking; no much larger clone is found one base away.

What the work shows at the level of the full study, not this receptor alone: The quantity of clinical and demographic metadata differed by source and by participant and was supplied without curation.

TCRbeta CDR3 regions were amplified from genomic DNA using the immunoSEQ Assay, a bias-controlled multiplex PCR. The authors' pipeline ran thus. The number of nucleated cells in each sample was estimated by amplification of reference gene primers within the assay. Sequence reads were collapsed and filtered to measure the absolute abundance of every unique TCRbeta CDR3 rearrangement. For each sample, productive Simpson clonality was calculated as the square root of Simpson's diversity index across productive rearrangements. In its TCRdb copy, this immuneACCESS table keeps in-frame sequences only and misses some clones. Where compared with another copy, unresolved V genes explain less than half of these, and the others have no known cause. D and trimming come from the DNA, and the V and J calls and clone size come from that table. The sample table records fewer than 200,000 clones; over 75% of these occur just once. The top ten constitute 5% to 8.5% of the sample.

Whole blood was collected in K2EDTA tubes by collaborating institutions according to the institutions' own protocols. For TCRbeta analysis, collaborators shipped samples as frozen whole blood, isolated PBMCs, or DNA extracted from either of those sample types. Trimming takes 0 bases from V and 1 base from J, and the germline ends sit 10 bases apart. The CDR3 spans 17 residues, from the cysteine through the phenylalanine. The only DNA kept is the CDR3, 51 bases in frame from the first base. CDR1 MNHNS and CDR2 SASEGT were looked up in the germline V gene. The receptor was isolated from a man in his sixties or seventies with active or convalescent COVID-19. Sequencing input: peripheral blood. The chain joins TRBV6-1 to TRBJ1-6, with the D gene uncertain. The CDR3 protein sequence reads: CASSEARRVSYNSPLHF. Read as DNA, the sequence is TGTGCCAGCAGTGAAGCGCGCCGGGTATCCTATAATTCACCCCTCCACTTT.